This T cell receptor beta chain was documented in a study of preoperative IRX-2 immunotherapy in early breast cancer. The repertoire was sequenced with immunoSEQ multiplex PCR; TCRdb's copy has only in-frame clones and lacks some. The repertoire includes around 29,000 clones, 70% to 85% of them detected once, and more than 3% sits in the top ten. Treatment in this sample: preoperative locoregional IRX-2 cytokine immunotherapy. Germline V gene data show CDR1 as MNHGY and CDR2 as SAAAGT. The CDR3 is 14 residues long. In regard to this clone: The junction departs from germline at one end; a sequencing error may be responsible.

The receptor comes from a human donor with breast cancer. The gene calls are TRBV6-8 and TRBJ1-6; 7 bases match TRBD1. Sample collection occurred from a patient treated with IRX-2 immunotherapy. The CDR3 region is CAISPGTENSPLHF. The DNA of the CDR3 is TGTGCCATCAGTCCCGGGACAGAGAATTCACCCCTCCACTTT.